This entry is about one T cell receptor beta chain. Its antigen remains unidentified. The data derive from a study of T cell clones after liver transplantation. Across the whole study: In this trial, immunosuppression withdrawal was attempted within 2 years of liver transplant. At least one year of complete immunosuppression withdrawal without enzymes over twice normal defined tolerance. Study-wide points: Donor-reactive sequences fell more than third party-reactive ones, suggesting partial deletion. Graft donor-reactive T cells may have migrated into the graft rather than being deleted.

The CDR3 consists of 16 residues. Germline lookup yields CDR1 SGHNT and CDR2 YENEEA. Deletions cut 1 base from V and 4 bases from J, with 16 bases between. Measured with immunoSEQ multiplex PCR; TCRdb has only the in-frame clones, and not every one. The sample holds 8,500 to 10,000 clones; around three quarters are singletons and the top ten take 20% to 25%. This chain connects TRBV11-3 to TRBJ2-5; weak D call: TRBD1 (6 bases). This specimen consisted of CD8+ T cells from blood, obtained at the roughly 16-month timepoint. The TCR originated in a human patient who received a liver transplant. A subset of T cells may come from the graft donor. The CDR3 protein is CASSLGSGGGGETQYF. For the CDR3, the DNA is TGTGCCAGCAGCTTAGGTAGTGGGGGCGGAGGAGAGACCCAGTACTTC.